The 18 T cell receptor beta chains below all came from one sample that was sequenced in a study of blood T cell repertoires in COVID-19. TCRdb keeps only in-frame clones here, not all; method: immunoSEQ multiplex PCR. The sample holds under 95,000 clones; approximately 85% are singletons and the top ten take approximately 2.8%. The sequencing sample was made of peripheral blood. These receptors originate from a woman of 80 years or more with COVID-19, enrolled during active disease.

In this sample, this clone turned up a few times. The CDR3 DNA sequence: TGTGCCAGCAGCTTAGATCGTTATAACTATGGCTACACCTTC. Encoded protein: CASSLDRYNYGYTF. V usage is TRBV11-2 and J usage is TRBJ1-2; D is unresolved. The CDR3 has 14 amino acids. Trimming took off 0 bases at V and 1 base at J, with 6 bases between the two ends. The germline gives CDR1 SGHAT, CDR2 FQNNGV.

This clone showed up just once. This chain links TRBV5-1 with TRBJ2-5; TRBD2 agrees at 10 bases. Per the germline V gene, CDR1 is SGHRS and CDR2 is YFSETQ. V shed 1 base and J 3 bases; nucleotides not matched to a gene: 6. CDR3 length equals 16 residues. This chain's CDR3 is CASSLFGLAGEETQYF. The DNA for the CDR3 is TGCGCCAGCAGCTTGTTTGGGCTAGCGGGAGAAGAGACCCAGTACTTC.

The CDR3 loop is CASSLAVDRGLYGYTF. As DNA, the CDR3 is TGCGCCAGCAGCTTGGCCGTGGACAGGGGGCTCTATGGCTACACCTTC. This chain joins TRBV5-1 and TRBJ1-2; 11 bases map to TRBD1. J was trimmed by 4 bases and V by 0 bases; bases with no gene match: 5. The CDR3 totals 16 residues. Per germline, CDR1 SGHRS and CDR2 YFSETQ. Together with reference TRBV5-1 and TRBJ1-2, the CDR3 gives the full variable domain: KAGVTQTPRYLIKTRGQQVTLSCSPISGHRSVSWYQQTPGQGLQFLFEYFSETQRNKGNFPGRFSGRQFSNSRSEMNVSTLELGDSALYLCASSLAVDRGLYGYTFGSGTRLTVV.

The CDR3 DNA follows: TGTGCCAACTACACCGGGGAGCTGTTTTTT. This translates into CANYTGELFF. V gene TRBV6-7 combines with J gene TRBJ2-2; D ambiguous. TRBV6-7 counts as an open reading frame of uncertain function. V was clipped by 10 bases and J by 3 bases, with 3 bases between them. The CDR3 runs to 10 residues.

Notes on this clone: At one of its ends the junction is not consistent with the germline gene, which may arise from a read error. V is TRBV30 and J is TRBJ1-2; D is uncertain. The CDR3 is made up of 11 amino acids. Germline CDR1 reads GTSNPN; CDR2 reads SVGIG (reference sequence). This CDR3 is CAWSPKYGYTF. The DNA of the CDR3 is TGTGCCTGGAGTCCTAAATATGGCTACACCTTC.

J is TRBJ2-3 and V is TRBV29-1, with D perhaps matching TRBD1 (6 bases). V lost 3 bases to trimming and J lost 2 bases, with 9 bases between them. Germline V lookup: CDR1 SQVTM, CDR2 ANQGSEA. There are 13 residues in the CDR3. CDR3 nucleotide sequence: TGCAGCGTTGAGGCAGGGGTCACAGATACGCAGTATTTT. Protein sequence: CSVEAGVTDTQYF.

This chain connects TRBV27 to TRBJ1-6; a weak D match, TRBD1 (5 bases). The germline V and J ends were trimmed by 3 bases and 7 bases, with 13 bases remaining between them. Germline V CDR1 and CDR2: MNHEY, SMNVEV (reference sequence). CDR3 length: 15 amino acids. The CDR3 sequence is CASSFGREGNSPLHF. The CDR3 nucleotides read TGTGCCAGCAGTTTCGGCAGGGAGGGGAATTCACCCCTCCACTTT.

The V gene is TRBV7-9, the J gene TRBJ1-1; no clear D gene. Per germline, CDR1 SEHNR and CDR2 FQNEAQ (reference sequence). The CDR3 covers 12 residues. Trimming took 4 bases from V and 6 from J, leaving 9 bases between them. The CDR3 reads CASSSPSAEAFF. The DNA of the CDR3 is TGTGCCAGCAGCTCCCCATCGGCTGAAGCTTTCTTT. Variable domain in full (rest from reference TRBV7-9 and TRBJ1-1): DTGVSQNPRHKITKRGQNVTFRCDPISEHNRLYWYRQTLGQGPEFLTYFQNEAQLEKSRLLSDRFSAERPKGSFSTLEIQRTEQGDSAMYLCASSSPSAEAFFGQGTRLTVV.

The rearrangement links TRBV7-9 to TRBJ2-7, with TRBD2 identical over 11 bases. CDR3 length: 16 residues. The J segment lost 0 bases and the V segment lost 6 bases, leaving 7 bases of the junction unmatched. Germline V lookup: CDR1 SEHNR, CDR2 FQNEAQ (reference sequence). This chain's CDR3 is CASSLTSGALSYEQYF. In DNA form, the CDR3 reads TGTGCCAGCAGTTTGACTAGCGGGGCCCTCTCCTACGAGCAGTACTTC.

This clone has a handful of counts. The chain carries TRBV27 and TRBJ1-4; a possible D gene is TRBD1 (6 bases). Germline CDR1 is MNHEY and CDR2 is SMNVEV (reference sequence). This CDR3 comprises 16 residues. V was clipped by 0 bases and J by 11 bases, with 19 bases between them. CDR3 protein: CASSLSWANREIKLFF. CDR3 sequence (DNA): TGTGCCAGCAGTTTATCTTGGGCAAACAGGGAGATCAAACTGTTTTTT. The variable domain in full, with the rest retrieved from reference TRBV27 and TRBJ1-4, is EAQVTQNPRYLITVTGKKLTVTCSQNMNHEYMSWYRQDPGLGLRQIYYSMNVEVTDKGDVPEGYKVSRKEKRNFPLILESPSPNQTSLYFCASSLSWANREIKLFFGSGTQLSVL.

The J gene is TRBJ2-7, the V gene TRBV11-2; 7 bases align to TRBD1. The CDR3 is 15 amino acids. Germline V CDR1 and CDR2: SGHAT, FQNNGV. The junction had 6 bases not matched to a gene; V was cut back by 4 bases and J by 0 bases. The CDR3 loop reads CASSSPGTASYEQYF. The CDR3 DNA reads as TGTGCCAGCAGCTCCCCCGGGACAGCCTCCTACGAGCAGTACTTC.

This clone was recorded once. J is TRBJ1-6 and V is TRBV11-2; TRBD1 is a possible D gene (5 bases). V was pared by 7 bases and J by 7 bases, with 14 bases between. CDR1 and CDR2 (germline): SGHAT, FQNNGV. CDR3 length: 14 amino acids. For the CDR3, the DNA is TGTGCCAGCAATAGGCAGGGCAGGAATTCACCCCTCCACTTT. Translating it yields CASNRQGRNSPLHF.

This chain joins TRBV5-5 and TRBJ2-3; tentatively, D is TRBD2 (6 bases). Germline assignment: CDR1 SGHKS and CDR2 YYEKEE (reference sequence). V was clipped by 4 bases and J by 0 bases, with 12 bases between them. This CDR3 comprises 15 residues. CDR3 nucleotide sequence: TGTGCCAGCAGCCGAATCGGGGGAAGCACAGATACGCAGTATTTT. Its translation is CASSRIGGSTDTQYF.

This clone was seen just once. The rearrangement uses TRBV24-1 and TRBJ2-2; 8 nucleotides agree with TRBD2. The CDR3 totals 15 residues. V shed 6 bases, J shed 6 bases, and the junction held 8 bases outside the gene matches. The V gene's germline CDR1 is KGHDR and CDR2 SFDVKD. The CDR3 here is CATSSGTGGPGELFF. The CDR3 DNA is TGTGCCACCAGTTCGGGAACGGGAGGGCCCGGGGAGCTGTTTTTT.

The chain couples TRBV7-3 to TRBJ2-2; a weak D match, TRBD2 (5 bases). V lost 5 bases, J lost 6 bases, and 19 bases lay in between. CDR1 SGHTA and CDR2 FQGTGA come from the germline V gene. CDR3 length equals 16 residues. DNA for the CDR3: TGTGCCAGCAGCCGGCGGGCCATGAATAGGGCCGGGGAGCTGTTTTTT. This sequence encodes CASSRRAMNRAGELFF.

The chain couples TRBV6-5 to TRBJ1-6, with D unresolved. V gave up 8 bases and J gave up 11 bases, with 7 bases separating them. CDR1 is MNHEY and CDR2 is SVGAGI in the germline V gene. The CDR3 sequence is 10 residues long. The CDR3 sequence is CASYGPPLHF. As DNA, the CDR3 is TGTGCCAGCTATGGCCCACCCCTCCACTTT.

This clone showed up just once. The V gene is TRBV15, the J gene TRBJ1-1; D is unresolved. Trimming left V 2 bases short and J 0 bases short, with 4 bases between. Germline CDR1 LNHNV, CDR2 YYDKDF (reference sequence). The CDR3 is made up of 13 amino acids. The CDR3 DNA reads as TGTGCCACCAGCAGACAGGTGAACACTGAAGCTTTCTTT. Translated, it gives CATSRQVNTEAFF.

This clone came up once. Here the CDR3 DNA reads TGTGCCAGCAGCCAAGGACCGGGGGAAGGCAAAAACATTCAGTACTTC. Translating it yields CASSQGPGEGKNIQYF. The chain has TRBV3-1 (or the pseudogene TRBV3-2) and TRBJ2-4, with a possible D match to TRBD2 (6 bases). The CDR3 runs 16 residues. Germline V CDR1 and CDR2: LGHDT, YNNKEL (reference sequence). V lost 1 base, J lost 3 bases, and 13 bases lay in between.